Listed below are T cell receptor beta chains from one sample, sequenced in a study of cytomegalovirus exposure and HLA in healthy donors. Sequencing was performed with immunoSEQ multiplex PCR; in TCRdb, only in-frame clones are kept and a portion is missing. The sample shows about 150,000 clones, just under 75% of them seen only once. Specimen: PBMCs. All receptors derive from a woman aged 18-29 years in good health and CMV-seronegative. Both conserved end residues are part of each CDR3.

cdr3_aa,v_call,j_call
CAWSSGQINEKLFF,TRBV30,TRBJ1-4
CASSRYQETQYF,TRBV5-1,TRBJ2-5
CSVEGDRNYEQYF,TRBV29-1,-
CASSKLAGAADTQYF,TRBV5-1,TRBJ2-3
CASRDRLGDTQYF,TRBV4-1,TRBJ2-3
CASSLNYREARGPNTEAFF,TRBV18,TRBJ1-1
CASVTTGSNTEAFF,TRBV2,TRBJ1-1
CASRPAGAEAGELFF,TRBV28,TRBJ2-2
CASSSPLGEQFF,TRBV7-3,TRBJ2-1
CASSSRGTDTQYF,TRBV5-4,TRBJ2-3
CASSQKEAAWDNSPLHF,TRBV4-1,TRBJ1-6
CASSLGFAAAGGNQPQHF,TRBV7-8,TRBJ1-5
CASSVEGAPSYGYTF,TRBV9,TRBJ1-2
CASSRIRQVQETQYF,TRBV7-2,TRBJ2-5
CASSGLAGGSDTQYF,TRBV18,TRBJ2-3
CASSSLQRERTGELFF,TRBV7-2,TRBJ2-2
CAIASRTGLTDTQYF,TRBV18,TRBJ2-3
CASGLVLGGGTPHEQFF,TRBV12-5,TRBJ2-1
CASSRLRGSSSKFGPEAFF,TRBV11-2,TRBJ1-1
CASSSLGRSYEQYF,TRBV7-6,TRBJ2-7
CASSQNTGFYGYTF,TRBV4-3,TRBJ1-2
CASSQRQGNEQFF,TRBV16,TRBJ2-1
CASSLGQVGEHYGYTF,TRBV7-9,TRBJ1-2
CASSFLPGHENSPLHF,TRBV7-2,TRBJ1-6
CASSESGRAQDTQYF,TRBV9,TRBJ2-3
CARPLGGGHPSTDTQYF,TRBV7-9,TRBJ2-3
CASSIFRVGMTGELFF,TRBV19,TRBJ2-2
CASSFTGGHPGETQYF,TRBV28,TRBJ2-5
CASSLSRVDTQYF,TRBV27,TRBJ2-3
CASKRGSYYGYTF,TRBV19,TRBJ1-2
CASSLGGQGGADTQYF,TRBV5-4,TRBJ2-3
CASSPRYEQYF,TRBV18,TRBJ2-7
CASSSRQGNEKLFF,TRBV11-2,TRBJ1-4
CASRAPGGGNQPQHF,TRBV19,TRBJ1-5
CASSLEGTQNQPQHF,TRBV7-2,TRBJ1-5
CASSYEQGLNNSPLHF,TRBV6-5,TRBJ1-6
CASSSPMGQTDNEQFF,TRBV5-1,TRBJ2-1
CASSFPDGPSRGGATSYEQYF,TRBV28,TRBJ2-7
CASSIERENYGYTF,TRBV19,TRBJ1-2
CASSLQVTNEQYF,TRBV5-4,TRBJ2-7
CASRGQGEYNQPQHF,TRBV6-6,TRBJ1-5
CASSLLGTQYF,TRBV6-5,TRBJ2-5
CASSYLGGSTDTQYF,TRBV6-5,TRBJ2-3
CASSPTGWGVETQYF,TRBV13,TRBJ2-5
CASSVGEDPRLAEAFF,TRBV9,TRBJ1-1
CASSLTGYSQPQHF,TRBV6-5,TRBJ1-5
CASSLELAGVGETQYF,TRBV5-1,TRBJ2-5